This T cell receptor beta chain was profiled in a study of blood T cell repertoires in COVID-19. About the research overall: The cDNA or gDNA used as material had been derived from T cells, B-cell-depleted T cells, or PBMCs.

Clones were sequenced by immunoSEQ multiplex PCR, and TCRdb holds only the in-frame ones, with some missing. In the table there are approximately 170,000 clones, roughly 84% of which are singletons. Researchers sorted participants into cohorts using their self-reported clinical history. This clone was detected only once. The CDR3 spans 15 residues. Germline V gives CDR1 LNHDA, CDR2 SQIVND (reference sequence). The V end lost 3 bases, the J end lost 7 bases, and 16 bases lay between the germline ends. J is TRBJ2-1 and V is TRBV19; a possible D gene is TRBD2 (6 bases). Sequencing was done on a sample of PBMCs or T cells enriched from blood (not recorded which). The origin of this receptor is a woman aged 45-65 years who had recovered from COVID-19. CDR3 sequence reads: CASSIFLRRENEQFF. The DNA for the CDR3 is TGTGCCAGTAGTATTTTCTTGAGGAGGGAAAATGAGCAGTTCTTC.